The T cell receptor beta chain described here comes from a study of blood T cell repertoires in COVID-19. Study at large: Some COVID-19 samples were acute and others convalescent; all came from the United States, Italy and Spain.

Per germline, CDR1 LGHNA and CDR2 YSLEER. Germline trimming cut 3 bases from V and 6 bases from J; bases unmatched to any gene: 2. The CDR3 covers 16 residues. Using immunoSEQ multiplex PCR, the repertoire was profiled, and TCRdb retains in-frame clones only, with some absent. The data contain under 100,000 clones, 87% of them singletons. This TCR came from a man younger than 45 with acute or convalescent COVID-19. The sequenced material came from peripheral blood. The J gene is TRBJ2-1, the V gene TRBV4-3, with 16 nucleotides matching TRBD2. CDR3 DNA: TGCGCCAGCAGCCAGGGACTAGCGGGAGGGGGCAATGAGCAGTTCTTC. It specifies CASSQGLAGGGNEQFF.